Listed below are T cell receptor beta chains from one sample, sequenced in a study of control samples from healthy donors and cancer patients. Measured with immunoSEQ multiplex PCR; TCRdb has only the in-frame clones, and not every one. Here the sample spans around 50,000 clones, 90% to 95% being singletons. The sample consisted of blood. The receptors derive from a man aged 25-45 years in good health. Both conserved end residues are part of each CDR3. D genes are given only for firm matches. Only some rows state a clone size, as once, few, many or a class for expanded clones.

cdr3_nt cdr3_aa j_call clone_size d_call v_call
TGCGCCAGCAGCCTCCGGGACAGCTCCTACAATGAGCAGTTCTTC CASSLRDSSYNEQFF TRBJ2-1 NA TRBD1 TRBV4-1
TGTGCCAGCAGATATATCGACAGGGGTCACCAAGAGACCCAGTACTTC CASRYIDRGHQETQYF TRBJ2-5 NA TRBD1 TRBV11-2
TGTGCCAGCAGCCAAGTCCACTTGGTGGGGGGGAATGAGCAGTTCTTC CASSQVHLVGGNEQFF TRBJ2-1 NA TRBD2 TRBV4-2
TGCAGCGTTGCTGGGGACTCGCCTAGCCCGTACTTC CSVAGDSPSPYF TRBJ2-5 NA NA TRBV29-1
TGTGCCAGCTCTCCCGGCGGGGCTGACTACACTGAAGCTTTCTTT CASSPGGADYTEAFF TRBJ1-1 NA NA TRBV6-5
TGTGCCAGCAGCTGGGGGGTCAATCAGCCCCAGCATTTT CASSWGVNQPQHF TRBJ1-5 once NA TRBV28
TGCGCCAGCAGCTTGAACGGAGTCTCCTACGAGCAGTACTTC CASSLNGVSYEQYF TRBJ2-7 NA NA TRBV5-1
TGTGCCAGCAGCGGTACAGGTAACCAGCCCCAGCATTTT CASSGTGNQPQHF TRBJ1-5 NA NA TRBV9
TGCAGTGCGACGGTGACAGATACGCAGTATTTT CSATVTDTQYF TRBJ2-3 once NA TRBV20-1
TGTGCCAGCAGTCCCCCGGACCACGCCGGTGAGCAGTTCTTC CASSPPDHAGEQFF TRBJ2-1 NA NA TRBV28
TGCGCCAGCAGTGAGGATACTCTCGCAGATACGCAGTATTTT CASSEDTLADTQYF TRBJ2-3 once NA TRBV10-2
TGCGCCAGCAGCTTAGGGCCGACTCCCAATCAGCCCCAGCATTTT CASSLGPTPNQPQHF TRBJ1-5 NA NA TRBV5-1
TGTGCCAGCAGCTTAACAGGGGCGGGGGAGCAGTACTTC CASSLTGAGEQYF TRBJ2-7 NA NA TRBV7-3
TGTGCCAGCAGCTTGGCGACGGAGAACACCGGGGAGCTGTTTTTT CASSLATENTGELFF TRBJ2-2 NA NA TRBV5-4
TGTGCCAGCAGTTCCTACTTCTTAGCGGGAGGGACCTACGAGCAGTACTTC CASSSYFLAGGTYEQYF TRBJ2-7 NA TRBD2 TRBV28
TGTGCCAGCAGTGCCCGGGACTACTATGGCTACACCTTC CASSARDYYGYTF TRBJ1-2 NA NA TRBV28
TGTGCCAGCTCTCGACAGGGGCGAGAGACCCAGTACTTC CASSRQGRETQYF TRBJ2-5 NA TRBD1 TRBV18
TGCGCCAGCAGCAAACGGGACAGGGGATTCAATGAGCAGTTCTTC CASSKRDRGFNEQFF TRBJ2-1 NA TRBD1 TRBV5-1
TGTGCCAGCAGCCAAGATCTGGACTCCTACAATGAGCAGTTCTTC CASSQDLDSYNEQFF TRBJ2-1 few NA TRBV4-2
TGTGCCAGCAGCCAAGGACGGGGACAGGGATCCGAGCAGTACTTC CASSQGRGQGSEQYF TRBJ2-7 NA TRBD1 TRBV3-1/TRBV3-2
TGTGCCAGCAGCCAAGTTCTATTGAGCGAGCTACTCCCAGATACGCAGTATTTT CASSQVLLSELLPDTQYF TRBJ2-3 once NA TRBV3-1/TRBV3-2
TGTGCCAGCAGTTTTAAGTCCCGGCCTCGCTATGGCTACACCTTC CASSFKSRPRYGYTF TRBJ1-2 NA NA TRBV27
TGTGCCAGCAGTTTGGGACAGGGATCCTACAATGAGCAGTTCTTC CASSLGQGSYNEQFF TRBJ2-1 NA TRBD1 TRBV6-5
TGCAGTGCTAGTGAACTTCGCAACACTGAAGCTTTCTTT CSASELRNTEAFF TRBJ1-1 NA NA TRBV20-1
TGTGCCAGTAGTACACTAGGGGCCGGGGAGCTGTTTTTT CASSTLGAGELFF TRBJ2-2 NA NA TRBV19
TGTGCCAGCATGAGGGGGACAGGTACTAACTATGGCTACACCTTC CASMRGTGTNYGYTF TRBJ1-2 NA TRBD1 TRBV6-5
TGTGCTAGTGGTCCCCCAGGGGACGGCTACACCTTC CASGPPGDGYTF TRBJ1-2 NA NA TRBV12-5
TGCCCCACCAAACGACCCCGGGACTTGATAACCTACGAGCAGTACTTC CPTKRPRDLITYEQYF TRBJ2-7 NA NA TRBV5-1
TGTGCCACCAGCATAGCGGGATCCTCCTACAATGAGCAGTTCTTC CATSIAGSSYNEQFF TRBJ2-1 NA TRBD2 TRBV24-1
TGTGCCAGCAGCTTATTGCCTAGCGGGGAAAACTACGAGCAGTACTTC CASSLLPSGENYEQYF TRBJ2-7 NA TRBD2 TRBV7-9
TGTGCCAGCACCCCAGGGGGATACACCGGGGAGCTGTTTTTT CASTPGGYTGELFF TRBJ2-2 NA TRBD1 TRBV27
TGTGCCAGCAGCCCCGGAATCGGCTACGAGCAGTACTTC CASSPGIGYEQYF TRBJ2-7 NA NA TRBV12-3/TRBV12-4
TGTGCCTGGTCAAAACCCCCCGAAGCTTTCTTT CAWSKPPEAFF TRBJ1-1 NA NA TRBV30
TGTGCCAGCAGCTTATCTCGCTTCGAGAGCTCCTACAATGAGCAGTTCTTC CASSLSRFESSYNEQFF TRBJ2-1 NA NA TRBV11-3
TGTGCCAGCAGTGAAAGGGGGGCGGATTATGGCTACACCTTC CASSERGADYGYTF TRBJ1-2 NA NA TRBV2
TGCGCCAGCAGCACCGGACAGGTCAATCAGCCCCAGCATTTT CASSTGQVNQPQHF TRBJ1-5 once TRBD1 TRBV5-1
TGTGCCTACTCCGACAGGTCTTCCTACGAGCAGTACTTC CAYSDRSSYEQYF TRBJ2-7 NA NA TRBV2
TGTGCCAGCAGTAGGGACTACTCCTACGAGCAGTACTTC CASSRDYSYEQYF TRBJ2-7 NA TRBD2 TRBV6-6
TGTGCCAGCAGTGAAGGGACAGGGAACACTGAAGCTTTCTTT CASSEGTGNTEAFF TRBJ1-1 NA TRBD1 TRBV6-1
TGTGCCAGCAGTCTCATCCCGGACAACGCGATCTATGGCTACACCTTC CASSLIPDNAIYGYTF TRBJ1-2 NA NA TRBV5-5
TGCGCCAGCAGCCAGGGACTAGCGGGGAACACCGGGGAGCTGTTTTTT CASSQGLAGNTGELFF TRBJ2-2 NA TRBD2 TRBV4-1
TGCGCCAGCAGCCAAGCCCCAGAAAGGGTAACTGAAGCTTTCTTT CASSQAPERVTEAFF TRBJ1-1 NA NA TRBV4-3
TGTGCCAGCAGCTCCCGTGGGACAGGGGCGGCCTACGAGCAGTACTTC CASSSRGTGAAYEQYF TRBJ2-7 NA TRBD1 TRBV6-2/TRBV6-3
TGTGCCAGCAGCAAAGGGTCCGACTACGAGCAGTACTTC CASSKGSDYEQYF TRBJ2-7 NA NA TRBV21-1